This entry lists 8 T cell receptor beta chains sequenced from one sample in a study of spatial heterogeneity in lung cancer. Noted time point: sample taken at primary tumor resection. Unsorted tumor, nontumor lung tissue or cryopreserved PBMC supplied the whole RNA. TCRdb re-called the 5' RACE reads with MiXCR, one entry per CDR3 protein. The sample contains about 82,000 distinct CDR3 sequences, roughly an eighth of which appear only once. This sample comprised PBMCs, obtained at surgery. All receptors derive from a male donor with early-stage non-small cell lung cancer.

This clonotype was seen a few times. CDR3 bases: TGCGCCAGCAGCCCCGTTAGGGGAGAAGAGACCCAGTACTTC. This codes for CASSPVRGEETQYF. The chain combines TRBV5-1 with TRBJ2-5, with D tentatively TRBD1 or TRBD2 (5 bases each). This CDR3 contains 14 residues. Germline loops: CDR1 SGHRS, CDR2 YFSETQ. Trimming left V 4 bases short and J 3 bases short, with 13 bases between.

This chain connects TRBV5-1 to TRBJ2-6, with 11 bases identical to TRBD1. The ends lost 1 base at V and 4 bases at J; junction bases unmatched: 10. This CDR3 is built from 19 residues. Germline lookup yields CDR1 SGHRS and CDR2 YFSETQ. The CDR3 protein is CASSLYYGQGALGANVLTF. The CDR3 nucleotides read TGCGCCAGCAGCTTGTATTACGGACAGGGGGCTTTAGGGGCCAACGTCCTGACTTTC.

This chain joins TRBV6-1 and TRBJ2-3; TRBD2 is a possible D gene (7 bases). Germline CDR1 is MNHNS and CDR2 is SASEGT. This CDR3 has 17 residues. The V gene lost 8 bases and the J gene lost 6 bases, with 27 bases spanning the gap. CDR3 coding DNA: TGTGCCAGCGGGAGGGGTGAGGGGGACTATCGGATTGATACGCAGTATTTT. As protein: CASGRGEGDYRIDTQYF.

This clonotype has a handful of counts. V and J are TRBV28 and TRBJ2-1, with D perhaps TRBD1 (6 bases). The ends were cut back, 5 bases at V and 11 bases at J, with 16 bases in the middle. The CDR3 runs to 13 residues. CDR1 MDHEN and CDR2 SYDVKM come from the germline V gene. The CDR3 DNA sequence: TGTGCCAGCAGTCCCCGAACGAGGGGGAAGCAGTTCTTC. Protein product: CASSPRTRGKQFF.

This clonotype was counted between two and nine times. The genes are TRBV29-1 and TRBJ1-4, with D tentatively TRBD1 (6 bases). V was clipped by 7 bases and J by 8 bases, with 17 bases between them. This CDR3 contains 13 residues. The germline gives CDR1 SQVTM, CDR2 ANQGSEA. CDR3 in DNA: TGCAGCGGAAGGCAGGGGCAAGGAGAAAAACTGTTTTTT. Translation: CSGRQGQGEKLFF.

The gene calls are TRBV19 and TRBJ1-2; a weak D match, TRBD1 (6 bases). The germline V gene has CDR1 LNHDA and CDR2 SQIVND (reference sequence). The CDR3 runs to 14 residues. With 3 bases removed from V and 3 bases from J, the gap between germline ends came to 11 bases. The DNA of the CDR3 is TGTGCCAGTAGTATTTCGGGGGCCCACTATGGCTACACCTTC. Translated: CASSISGAHYGYTF.

Turning to this clonotype: One end of the junction does not line up with germline, which may come from a read error. The chain combines TRBV20-1 with TRBJ2-7; D is perhaps TRBD1 (8 bases). In germline, CDR1 is DFQATT, CDR2 SNEGSKA (reference sequence). This CDR3 is built from 14 residues. The chain's CDR3 is CSAYRGRAKSEQNF. The DNA of the CDR3 is TGCAGTGCATACAGGGGGAGGGCCAAATCCGAGCAGAACTTC.

Concerning this clonotype itself: Since a much larger clone is just one base distant, this may be a read error. The chain recombines TRBV4-2 with TRBJ1-3; D is unclear. The germline CDR1 and CDR2 sequences are LGHNA and YNFKEQ. This CDR3 has 15 residues. CDR3 bases: TGTGCCAGCAGCCGTGAATGGGCCCCTGGAAACAACATATATTTT. Translated, it gives CASSREWAPGNNIYF.